One sample yielded the 17 T cell receptor beta chains listed below, sequenced in a study of shared clonotypes between healthy human individuals. Repertoires were generated with immunoSEQ multiplex PCR, while TCRdb's copy carries only in-frame clones and drops some. The sample includes around 2.5 million clones, approximately 93% seen only once; the top ten take 0.36%. Sequences were obtained from naive CD4+ T cells from PBMCs. Subset specified: CD45RA+ positively selected. Receptors originate from a man aged 18 to 30 in good health. Some clones in this sample may be carry-over from other donors' samples.

In DNA form, the CDR3 reads TGTGCCAGCAGTGGGATAACAGGGGAAACGCAGTATTTT. Protein product: CASSGITGETQYF. The chain has TRBV6-5 and TRBJ2-3; TRBD1 aligns across 7 bases. The CDR3 loop spans 13 amino acids. Germline lookup yields CDR1 MNHEY and CDR2 SVGAGI. V lost 5 bases to trimming and J lost 9 bases; unmatched junction nucleotides: 8.

The rearrangement links TRBV5-1 to TRBJ2-1; D is unclear. Trimming left V 5 bases short and J 5 bases short, with 8 bases between. The CDR3 has 12 residues. CDR1 and CDR2 (germline): SGHRS, YFSETQ. CDR3 DNA sequence: TGCGCCAGCAGACTCGCGGACAATGAGCAGTTCTTC. Its translation: CASRLADNEQFF.

This clone was detected only once. The CDR3 nucleotides read TGTGCCAGCAGCTTCACGTCCTTGAACACTGAAGCTTTCTTT. Protein sequence: CASSFTSLNTEAFF. The J gene is TRBJ1-1, the V gene TRBV7-9, with no clear D. This CDR3 contains 14 residues. Trimming shortened V by 3 bases and J by 0 bases, and 8 bases separated the two germline ends. Germline V CDR1 and CDR2: SEHNR, FQNEAQ (reference sequence).

The J gene is TRBJ2-7, the V gene TRBV5-4, with 8 bases aligning to TRBD1. With 5 bases clipped from V and 1 base from J, the junction kept 5 bases outside the gene matches. The length of the CDR3 is 14 residues. CDR1 and CDR2 from the germline V gene are SGHNT and YYREEE (reference sequence). The CDR3: CASSTGQGSYEQYF. In DNA form, the CDR3 reads TGTGCCAGCAGTACCGGACAGGGATCCTACGAGCAGTACTTC.

The chain carries TRBV9 and TRBJ1-1; TRBD1 might be the D (5 bases). This CDR3 is built from 16 residues. Trimming removed 4 bases at V and 2 bases at J, with 18 bases between. The germline V gene has CDR1 SGDLS and CDR2 YYNGEE. The CDR3 sequence is CASSSGPAQGNTEAFF. The CDR3 bases are TGTGCCAGCAGCTCAGGACCGGCCCAGGGTAACACTGAAGCTTTCTTT.

The V and J genes are TRBV9 and TRBJ2-3; 14 bases are a match to TRBD2. Germline assignment: CDR1 SGDLS and CDR2 YYNGEE. The CDR3 length is 21 residues. Trimming at V came to 3 bases and at J to 0 bases, leaving 15 bases not matched to a gene. CDR3 in DNA: TGTGCCAGCAGCGCCTCCCCGGGGCGACTAGCGGGAGGGGCTAGCACAGATACGCAGTATTTT. Translation gives CASSASPGRLAGGASTDTQYF.

A word on this clone: The same CDR3 can be traced to other DNA sequences in this sample. V is TRBV9 and J is TRBJ2-3, with a weak D call TRBD2 (6 bases). The CDR3 loop spans 15 amino acids. Germline V gene sequence: CDR1 SGDLS, CDR2 YYNGEE. V shed 2 bases and J shed 6 bases, with 16 bases lying between them. CDR3 region: CASSVPGTATDTQYF. DNA for the CDR3: TGTGCCAGCAGCGTGCCCGGGACTGCCACGGATACGCAGTATTTT.

This chain joins TRBV7-9 and TRBJ1-3, with no clear D. The CDR3 consists of 11 residues. CDR1 and CDR2 (germline): SEHNR, FQNEAQ (reference sequence). V was cut by 0 bases and J by 8 bases, with 2 bases left in between. CDR3 loop: CASSLADTIYF. The CDR3 coding sequence is TGTGCCAGCAGCTTAGCGGACACCATATATTTT.

The V and J genes are TRBV27 and TRBJ2-3, with 16 bases aligning to TRBD2. From germline, CDR1 is MNHEY and CDR2 SMNVEV (reference sequence). The J segment lost 5 bases and the V segment lost 3 bases, leaving 8 bases of the junction unmatched. The CDR3 totals 18 residues. In DNA form, the CDR3 reads TGTGCCAGCAGTTTGGCGGGACTAGCGGGAGGGCCCAAAGATACGCAGTATTTT. It is translated as CASSLAGLAGGPKDTQYF.

The chain employs TRBV28 and TRBJ2-7; D perhaps matches TRBD2 (7 bases). This CDR3 is built from 15 residues. With 5 bases removed from V and 4 bases from J, the gap between germline ends came to 18 bases. Germline CDR1 MDHEN, CDR2 SYDVKM. CDR3 DNA sequence: TGTGCCAGCAGTGCACTAGGGGGGGCCCGATACGAGCAGTACTTC. This encodes CASSALGGARYEQYF.

In DNA form, the CDR3 reads TGCGCCAGCAGCTTTACGGGGACCGGGGAGCTGTTTTTT. Translating it yields CASSFTGTGELFF. The V gene is TRBV5-1, the J gene TRBJ2-2; D is possibly TRBD2 (5 bases). The length of the CDR3 is 13 residues. The ends were cut back, 2 bases at V and 5 bases at J, with 7 bases in the middle. Germline values: CDR1 SGHRS, CDR2 YFSETQ. The whole variable domain, remainder taken from reference TRBV5-1 and TRBJ2-2, is KAGVTQTPRYLIKTRGQQVTLSCSPISGHRSVSWYQQTPGQGLQFLFEYFSETQRNKGNFPGRFSGRQFSNSRSEMNVSTLELGDSALYLCASSFTGTGELFFGEGSRLTVL.

This clone occurred once. V is TRBV18 and J is TRBJ2-1, with D perhaps being TRBD1 or TRBD2 (5 bases each). In germline, CDR1 is KGHSH, CDR2 LQKENI. Trimming pared 3 bases from V and 8 bases from J, leaving 11 bases between. CDR3 length equals 13 residues. CDR3 bases: TGTGCCAGCTCACCGGGCGAGGGGTATGAGCAGTTCTTC. The encoded protein is CASSPGEGYEQFF.

This chain links TRBV28 with TRBJ1-5; D is uncertain. This CDR3 is built from 14 residues. Germline CDR1 reads MDHEN; CDR2 reads SYDVKM. V dropped 7 bases and J dropped 5 bases, with 15 bases sitting between them. The DNA for the CDR3 is TGTGCCAGCACCCCTCCCCCAGGCCATCAGCCCCAGCATTTT. Its translation is CASTPPPGHQPQHF.

This CDR3 is CAWSGLASNEQFF. The CDR3 region has the DNA TGTGCCTGGAGTGGACTGGCGTCAAATGAGCAGTTCTTC. The chain links TRBV30 to TRBJ2-1; D is uncertain. Trimming left V 1 base short and J 7 bases short, with 11 bases between. The CDR3 is 13 amino acids. Germline assignment: CDR1 GTSNPN and CDR2 SVGIG (reference sequence). The full variable domain, with the rest looked up from reference TRBV30 and TRBJ2-1, is SQTIHQWPATLVQPVGSPLSLECTVEGTSNPNLYWYRQAAGRGLQLLFYSVGIGQISSEVPQNLSASRPQDRQFILSSKKLLLSDSGFYLCAWSGLASNEQFFGPGTRLTVL.

The V call is TRBV15, the J call TRBJ2-7; 13 bases map to TRBD2. The CDR3 has 19 amino acids. The germline CDR1 and CDR2 sequences are LNHNV and YYDKDF (reference sequence). The trim removed 0 bases at V and 5 bases at J, leaving 13 bases unmatched. CDR3 nucleotide sequence: TGTGCCACCAGCAGAGATAAGAGAGGACTAGCGGGAGCAGGCGACGAGCAGTACTTC. Amino acid sequence: CATSRDKRGLAGAGDEQYF. Complete variable domain (other parts from reference TRBV15 and TRBJ2-7): DAMVIQNPRYQVTQFGKPVTLSCSQTLNHNVMYWYQQKSSQAPKLLFHYYDKDFNNEADTPDNFQSRRPNTSFCFLDIRSPGLGDTAMYLCATSRDKRGLAGAGDEQYFGPGTRLTVT.

The gene calls are TRBV7-2 and TRBJ2-3, with D possibly being TRBD2 (6 bases). There are 17 residues in the CDR3. Germline V gives CDR1 SGHTA, CDR2 FQGNSA. The V gene lost 5 bases and the J gene lost 0 bases, with 18 bases spanning the gap. The CDR3 sequence is CASSTRSGPGSTDTQYF. The CDR3 coding sequence is TGTGCCAGCAGCACCCGGAGCGGGCCAGGGAGCACAGATACGCAGTATTTT.

This chain connects TRBV9 to TRBJ2-1, with D unclear. This CDR3 is 12 amino acids long. The V end lost 3 bases, the J end lost 7 bases, and 8 bases lay between the germline ends. The germline V gene encodes CDR1 SGDLS and CDR2 YYNGEE. DNA of the CDR3: TGTGCCAGCAGCGCTCGAGGAAATGAGCAGTTCTTC. It specifies CASSARGNEQFF. The whole variable domain, filled in from reference TRBV9 and TRBJ2-1, reads DSGVTQTPKHLITATGQRVTLRCSPRSGDLSVYWYQQSLDQGLQFLIQYYNGEERAKGNILERFSAQQFPDLHSELNLSSLELGDSALYFCASSARGNEQFFGPGTRLTVL.